This paragraph reports one T cell receptor (beta chain). Its antigen is unidentified. This sample includes further DNA sequences coding for the same CDR3. This entry belongs to a study of memory CD4+ T cells and cytomegalovirus serostatus. Study-wide context: Donors were healthy Belgian adults, under 10 CMV seropositive and 20 to 25 seronegative. Whole-study findings and limits: Suggested: most of the CMV-linked TCR signature lies in CD4+ memory cells. Repertoires predicted CMV serostatus with median bootstrapped AUC of approximately 0.94.

Assay: immunoSEQ multiplex PCR; the TCRdb copy retains only in-frame clones and omits some. This table has almost 45,000 clones, approximately 81% appearing once. The sort gate was single viable CD3+CD4+CD8-CD45RO+ cells for memory CD4+ T cells. Total CD4+ T cells were enriched by CD4 positive selection. The CDR3 runs 14 residues. Germline trimming cut 3 bases from V and 4 bases from J; bases unmatched to any gene: 3. Germline values: CDR1 KGHSH, CDR2 LQKENI. This sequence joins TRBV18 and TRBJ1-3; 7 nucleotides agree with TRBD1. The TCR comes from an adult in good health and CMV-seronegative. The sample taken for sequencing was memory CD4+ T cells from blood. Here the CDR3 DNA reads TGTGCCAGCTCACCCGACAGGGCCGGAAACACCATATATTTT. It yields the protein CASSPDRAGNTIYF.